Listed below are T cell receptor beta chains from one sample, sequenced in a study of T-cell memory formation after mild COVID-19. TCRdb called the 5' RACE reads again in MiXCR, with one record for every CDR3 protein. The sample lists 200,000 to 250,000 distinct CDR3 sequences, under 12% occurring once. The material sequenced was PBMCs or a T cell subset sorted from them (not recorded which). Source of these receptors: a man younger than 35 who had mild COVID-19 (a few samples of this study predate the infection). Cell type and time point are not known. Both conserved end residues are part of each CDR3. The D gene is left open where the match is weak. Clone size appears in some rows only: once, few, many, or a class for an expanded clone.

J gene: TRBJ1-6; V gene: TRBV7-3; D gene: .; clone size: .; CDR3 protein: CASSLTWGGNSPLHF; CDR3 DNA: TGTGCCAGCAGCCTCACGTGGGGGGGTAATTCACCCCTCCACTTT
J gene: TRBJ2-6; V gene: TRBV7-3; D gene: TRBD1; clone size: few; CDR3 protein: CASSTAGTGHSGANVLTF; CDR3 DNA: TGTGCCAGCAGCACCGCCGGGACAGGGCACTCTGGGGCCAACGTCCTGACTTTC
J gene: TRBJ2-4; V gene: TRBV5-1; D gene: .; clone size: many; CDR3 protein: CASSVLGGNIQYF; CDR3 DNA: TGCGCCAGCAGCGTACTAGGAGGAAACATTCAGTACTTC
J gene: TRBJ2-6; V gene: TRBV6-5; D gene: TRBD1; clone size: .; CDR3 protein: CASQPPGGLSSGANVLTF; CDR3 DNA: TGTGCCAGCCAACCTCCAGGGGGATTGAGCTCTGGGGCCAACGTCCTGACTTTC
J gene: TRBJ1-4; V gene: TRBV12-3/TRBV12-4; D gene: TRBD1; clone size: many; CDR3 protein: CASSEIGTANEKLFF; CDR3 DNA: TGTGCCAGCAGTGAAATCGGGACAGCAAATGAAAAACTGTTTTTT
J gene: TRBJ1-5; V gene: TRBV7-2; D gene: .; clone size: few; CDR3 protein: CASSSQGFSNQPQHF; CDR3 DNA: TGTGCCAGCAGCTCCCAGGGGTTCAGCAATCAGCCCCAGCATTTT
J gene: TRBJ2-5; V gene: TRBV2; D gene: TRBD2; clone size: .; CDR3 protein: CASSSGTTKTKETQYF; CDR3 DNA: TGTGCCAGCAGTTCCGGGACTACCAAAACCAAAGAGACCCAGTACTTC
J gene: TRBJ2-2; V gene: TRBV7-2; D gene: .; clone size: many; CDR3 protein: CASSFAFTGELFF; CDR3 DNA: TGTGCCAGCAGCTTTGCTTTCACCGGGGAGCTGTTTTTT
J gene: TRBJ2-3; V gene: TRBV20-1; D gene: .; clone size: many; CDR3 protein: CSASIGATDTQYF; CDR3 DNA: TGCAGTGCTAGCATCGGGGCCACAGATACGCAGTATTTT
J gene: TRBJ2-4; V gene: TRBV5-4; D gene: TRBD2; clone size: few; CDR3 protein: CASSSGLAGDTQYF; CDR3 DNA: TGTGCCAGCAGCTCGGGACTAGCGGGGGACACTCAGTACTTC
J gene: TRBJ2-4; V gene: TRBV4-3; D gene: TRBD1; clone size: .; CDR3 protein: CASSQVDRGRWNIQYF; CDR3 DNA: TGCGCCAGCAGCCAAGTCGACAGGGGGCGCTGGAACATTCAGTACTTC
J gene: TRBJ2-7; V gene: TRBV7-2; D gene: .; clone size: .; CDR3 protein: CASSLEPRDF; CDR3 DNA: TGTGCCAGCAGCTTAGAGCCCCGGGACTTC
J gene: TRBJ1-5; V gene: TRBV4-2; D gene: .; clone size: few; CDR3 protein: CASSQGDGYQPQHF; CDR3 DNA: TGTGCCAGCAGCCAAGGGGACGGATATCAGCCCCAGCATTTT
J gene: TRBJ1-2; V gene: TRBV6-1; D gene: TRBD1; clone size: few; CDR3 protein: CASTQDRGLLYTF; CDR3 DNA: TGTGCCAGCACCCAGGACAGGGGACTTCTCTACACCTTC
J gene: TRBJ2-5; V gene: TRBV4-1; D gene: .; clone size: .; CDR3 protein: CASSLTPEGAQYF; CDR3 DNA: TGCGCCAGCAGCCTAACCCCGGAGGGGGCCCAGTACTTC
J gene: TRBJ2-3; V gene: TRBV7-9; D gene: TRBD2; clone size: few; CDR3 protein: CASSLARGTSGPDTQYF; CDR3 DNA: TGTGCCAGCAGCTTAGCGCGAGGGACTAGCGGCCCAGATACGCAGTATTTT
J gene: TRBJ1-4; V gene: TRBV10-3; D gene: .; clone size: few; CDR3 protein: CAISESEVRANEKLFF; CDR3 DNA: TGTGCCATCAGTGAGTCGGAAGTTCGGGCTAATGAAAAACTGTTTTTT
J gene: TRBJ2-3; V gene: TRBV4-3; D gene: TRBD1; clone size: .; CDR3 protein: CASSAHGTGGLYAQYF; CDR3 DNA: TGCGCCAGCAGCGCCCACGGGACAGGGGGACTCTATGCGCAGTATTTT
J gene: TRBJ2-1; V gene: TRBV11-2; D gene: TRBD2; clone size: .; CDR3 protein: CASSSASGSYNEQFF; CDR3 DNA: TGTGCCAGCAGCTCGGCTAGCGGATCCTACAATGAGCAGTTCTTC
J gene: TRBJ2-5; V gene: TRBV7-3; D gene: TRBD1; clone size: many; CDR3 protein: CASSETGGLETQYF; CDR3 DNA: TGTGCCAGCAGCGAAACAGGGGGCCTGGAGACCCAGTACTTC
J gene: TRBJ1-6; V gene: TRBV20-1; D gene: .; clone size: .; CDR3 protein: CSASPRYNSPLHF; CDR3 DNA: TGCAGTGCCAGCCCTCGGTATAATTCACCCCTCCACTTT
J gene: TRBJ2-7; V gene: TRBV29-1; D gene: .; clone size: few; CDR3 protein: CSVEDHAGTTRYEQYF; CDR3 DNA: TGCAGCGTTGAAGATCATGCGGGGACAACCAGATACGAGCAGTACTTC
J gene: TRBJ2-2; V gene: TRBV20-1; D gene: .; clone size: .; CDR3 protein: CSARGRYTGELFF; CDR3 DNA: TGCAGTGCTAGGGGGCGCTACACCGGGGAGCTGTTTTTT
J gene: TRBJ2-3; V gene: TRBV10-3; D gene: .; clone size: few; CDR3 protein: CAISESVRYTDTQYF; CDR3 DNA: TGTGCCATCAGTGAGTCAGTTCGCTACACAGATACGCAGTATTTT
J gene: TRBJ1-2; V gene: TRBV5-1; D gene: .; clone size: few; CDR3 protein: CASSRDRVGYTF; CDR3 DNA: TGCGCCAGCAGCAGAGACAGAGTTGGCTACACCTTC
J gene: TRBJ1-5; V gene: TRBV6-1; D gene: .; clone size: .; CDR3 protein: CASTFSHSNQPQHF; CDR3 DNA: TGTGCCAGCACGTTCAGCCATAGCAATCAGCCCCAGCATTTT
J gene: TRBJ2-3; V gene: TRBV7-2; D gene: .; clone size: .; CDR3 protein: CASSLDRPIITTDTQYF; CDR3 DNA: TGTGCCAGCAGCTTAGACCGCCCCATCATAACCACAGATACGCAGTATTTT
J gene: TRBJ1-4; V gene: TRBV20-1; D gene: .; clone size: .; CDR3 protein: CSARWATNEKLFF; CDR3 DNA: TGCAGTGCAAGATGGGCAACTAATGAAAAACTGTTTTTT
J gene: TRBJ1-2; V gene: TRBV3-1; D gene: TRBD1; clone size: .; CDR3 protein: CASSQNPTGGGYGYTF; CDR3 DNA: TGTGCCAGCAGCCAGAACCCGACAGGGGGCGGCTATGGCTACACCTTC
J gene: TRBJ1-4; V gene: TRBV28; D gene: .; clone size: .; CDR3 protein: CASSLVGEKLFF; CDR3 DNA: TGTGCCAGCAGTTTAGTGGGCGAAAAACTGTTTTTT
J gene: TRBJ2-5; V gene: TRBV12-3/TRBV12-4; D gene: TRBD2; clone size: few; CDR3 protein: CASSKTTSVETQYF; CDR3 DNA: TGTGCCAGCAGCAAGACCACTAGCGTAGAGACCCAGTACTTC
J gene: TRBJ1-2; V gene: TRBV27; D gene: TRBD1; clone size: .; CDR3 protein: CASRRDRDGYTF; CDR3 DNA: TGTGCCAGCAGACGGGACAGGGATGGCTACACCTTC
J gene: TRBJ2-5; V gene: TRBV6-5; D gene: .; clone size: many; CDR3 protein: CASSFSGAQETQYF; CDR3 DNA: TGTGCCAGCAGTTTCTCAGGCGCCCAAGAGACCCAGTACTTC
J gene: TRBJ2-2; V gene: TRBV29-1; D gene: .; clone size: .; CDR3 protein: CSPTGSGLNTGELFF; CDR3 DNA: TGCAGCCCTACGGGTTCCGGACTAAACACCGGGGAGCTGTTTTTT
J gene: TRBJ1-1; V gene: TRBV7-9; D gene: .; clone size: many; CDR3 protein: CASSRGPGRMNTEAFF; CDR3 DNA: TGTGCCAGCAGCCGGGGACCGGGACGGATGAACACTGAAGCTTTCTTT
J gene: TRBJ2-1; V gene: TRBV20-1; D gene: TRBD2; clone size: many; CDR3 protein: CSAGTSLVSVYNEQFF; CDR3 DNA: TGCAGTGCTGGGACTAGTTTAGTCTCGGTCTACAATGAGCAGTTCTTC
J gene: TRBJ1-1; V gene: TRBV15; D gene: .; clone size: .; CDR3 protein: CATSRDGAANTEAFF; CDR3 DNA: TGTGCCACCAGCAGAGATGGGGCGGCGAACACTGAAGCTTTCTTT
J gene: TRBJ2-1; V gene: TRBV7-9; D gene: .; clone size: few; CDR3 protein: CATPHTSSYNEQFF; CDR3 DNA: TGTGCCACTCCGCATACTAGCTCCTACAATGAGCAGTTCTTC
J gene: TRBJ2-5; V gene: TRBV5-4; D gene: .; clone size: many; CDR3 protein: CASSLSTAPQETQYF; CDR3 DNA: TGTGCCAGCAGCTTATCTACAGCCCCCCAAGAGACCCAGTACTTC